This entry is about one T cell receptor (beta chain). Its specificity is not known. The assay was immunoSEQ multiplex PCR, and TCRdb's table has in-frame clones only and misses some. The table shows about 1 million clones, with approximately 76% occurring only once. These data are taken from a study of shared clonotypes between healthy human individuals. Findings of the study overall: Naive subsets, compared against memory subsets, generally had larger estimated richness values. Across a handful of donors, naive CD4 shared around 5.1%, naive CD8 under 4%, memory CD4 2% to 2.5%, memory CD8 more than 0.35%. The rarefaction results pointed to incomplete sorted-subset sequencing despite large depth.

V lost 4 bases, J lost 2 bases, and 8 bases stayed unmatched. Germline loops: CDR1 SEHNR, CDR2 FQNEAQ (reference sequence). The length of the CDR3 is 16 residues. This clonotype originated in a man aged 18-30 years in good health. The chain uses TRBV7-9 and TRBJ1-1; 9 bases are a match to TRBD1. The specimen sequenced was memory CD4+ T cells sorted from blood. The subset denotes: CD45RA-negative fraction. This chain's CDR3 is CASSSLRTGDNTEAFF. The DNA for the CDR3 is TGTGCCAGCAGCTCACTCCGGACAGGGGATAACACTGAAGCTTTCTTT.